The clone carrying this T cell receptor beta chain was recorded once. Original processing notes: For nucleated cells, counts were estimated from reference gene primer amplification. This table comes from immunoSEQ multiplex PCR, and its TCRdb copy is limited to in-frame clones, with some not included. V and J calls and clone size are those listed in that table; D and trimming were worked out from the DNA. The sample contains about 88,000 clones, roughly 90% of which appear only once. This sample is drawn from a study of blood T cell repertoires in COVID-19. V lost 3 bases, J lost 5 bases, and 14 bases lay in between. The length of the CDR3 is 16 residues. The germline V gene has CDR1 SGHAT and CDR2 FQNNGV.

Sequencing was carried out using peripheral blood. This chain uses TRBV11-2 with TRBJ1-6; D gene uncertain. The TCR sequence derives from a male donor with acute or convalescent COVID-19. The CDR3 DNA follows: TGTGCCAGCAGCTTTGCTCAGGCTGGCAATAATTCACCCCTCCACTTT. It specifies CASSFAQAGNNSPLHF.